The next 13 T cell receptor beta chains were all read from a single sample in a study of CD8+ T cells in alopecia areata. cDNA serving as the sequencing template came from extracted, reverse transcribed RNA. Assay used: immunoSEQ multiplex PCR; TCRdb lists only in-frame clones, some missing. The top ten hold about 6.8% of the sample, which has 130,000 to 150,000 clones, roughly 48% seen once. The sample comprised CD4+ T cells sorted from blood. The source of these receptors is a human donor with alopecia areata.

The rearrangement links TRBV7-2 to TRBJ2-1, with D hard to call. Germline V lookup: CDR1 SGHTA, CDR2 FQGNSA. The CDR3 totals 12 residues. The V and J ends lost 5 bases and 2 bases respectively, with 4 bases between them. The CDR3 nucleotides are TGTGCCAGCAGCCGTACCTACAATGAGCAGTTCTTC. Encoded protein: CASSRTYNEQFF.

The J gene is TRBJ1-2, the V gene TRBV2, with D maybe TRBD1 (6 bases). V lost 6 bases and J lost 3, with 20 bases in between. The V gene's germline CDR1 is SNHLY and CDR2 FYNNEI. There are 16 residues in the CDR3. CDR3 protein: CASSLRDTRTDYGYTF. The CDR3 DNA reads TGTGCCAGCAGCCTCCGGGACACGCGAACAGACTATGGCTACACCTTC.

The V gene is TRBV27, the J gene TRBJ2-1; tentatively, D is TRBD2 (6 bases). Germline V gives CDR1 MNHEY, CDR2 SMNVEV (reference sequence). V was cut by 6 bases and J by 7 bases, with 22 bases left in between. This CDR3 is 16 amino acids long. The CDR3 DNA reads TGTGCCAGCAGCCCGCTTCTATCGGGAGTTAGAAATGAGCAGTTCTTC. This codes for CASSPLLSGVRNEQFF.

V and J are TRBV29-1 and TRBJ2-2; D not certain. Deletions cut 8 bases from V and 3 bases from J, with 13 bases between. The CDR3 totals 13 residues. Germline V gene lookup returns CDR1 SQVTM and CDR2 ANQGSEA. The CDR3 is CSSGDSYTGELFF. The CDR3 DNA is TGCAGCTCCGGCGACTCCTACACCGGGGAGCTGTTTTTT.

The chain employs TRBV5-1 and TRBJ2-7; the match to TRBD2 covers 9 bases. The CDR3 sequence is 15 residues long. The germline V gene encodes CDR1 SGHRS and CDR2 YFSETQ. J lost 3 bases, V lost 4 bases, and 8 bases had no gene match. CDR3 coding DNA: TGCGCCAGCAGCGTTAGCGGGAGAGACGACTACGAGCAGTACTTC. Translating gives CASSVSGRDDYEQYF.

This clone has a single count. The rearrangement uses TRBV27 and TRBJ2-7; 9 nucleotides line up with TRBD1. V gave up 6 bases and J gave up 4 bases; unmatched junction bases: 10. Germline V CDR1 and CDR2: MNHEY, SMNVEV (reference sequence). The CDR3 length is 15 residues. CDR3 sequence reads: CASSPTDRGQYEQYF. In DNA form, the CDR3 reads TGTGCCAGCAGCCCCACGGACAGGGGACAATACGAGCAGTACTTC.

This clone was seen a few times. This CDR3 reads CASSLVYTDTQYF. The DNA of the CDR3 is TGTGCCAGCAGCTTAGTATACACAGATACGCAGTATTTT. The V call is TRBV7-8, the J call TRBJ2-3, with D unresolved. Looked up from germline, CDR1 is SGHVS and CDR2 is FQNEAQ. V lost 1 base, J lost 2 bases, and 4 bases lay in between. The CDR3 runs 13 residues.

This chain joins TRBV28 and TRBJ1-1; D not certain. This CDR3 contains 14 residues. V gave up 8 bases and J gave up 5 bases, with 18 bases separating them. Germline loops: CDR1 MDHEN, CDR2 SYDVKM. Here the CDR3 reads CASDSPGLGTEAFF. For the CDR3, the DNA is TGTGCCAGCGATTCGCCGGGGTTAGGAACTGAAGCTTTCTTT.

The chain has TRBV30 and TRBJ2-1; 15 nucleotides line up with TRBD2. CDR3 length equals 13 residues. Germline trimming cut 5 bases from V and 15 bases from J; bases unmatched to any gene: 8. Germline CDR1 GTSNPN, CDR2 SVGIG (reference sequence). CDR3 coding DNA: TGTGCCTGGGGACTAGCGGGAGGGCCTCGGTTGTTCTTC. Its translation: CAWGLAGGPRLFF.

The genes are TRBV19 and TRBJ1-5; possibly TRBD1 for D (5 bases). The germline CDR1 and CDR2 sequences are LNHDA and SQIVND (reference sequence). The V end was cut by 6 bases, the J end by 2 bases, with 11 bases between. CDR3 length: 14 amino acids. The CDR3 sequence is CASRPGTGNQPQHF. For the CDR3, the DNA is TGTGCCAGTAGACCCGGGACGGGCAATCAGCCCCAGCATTTT.

This clone occurred a few times. The rearrangement uses TRBV4-1 and TRBJ2-7; possibly TRBD1 for D (6 bases). CDR1 is MGHRA and CDR2 is YSYEKL in the germline V gene. V lost 0 bases, J lost 3 bases, and 15 bases lay in between. The CDR3 has 16 residues. The CDR3 spells CASSQEFWTAGYEQYF. As DNA, the CDR3 is TGCGCCAGCAGCCAAGAATTCTGGACAGCCGGCTACGAGCAGTACTTC.

This clone showed up just a few times. The genes are TRBV4-2 and TRBJ1-2; D gene ambiguous. CDR1 and CDR2 (germline): LGHNA, YNFKEQ. V was shortened by 3 bases and J by 2 bases, with 7 bases between the two germline ends. The CDR3 consists of 13 residues. The CDR3 DNA sequence: TGTGCCAGCAGCCAGACAAAAAACTATGGCTACACCTTC. This codes for CASSQTKNYGYTF.

The chain joins TRBV9 to TRBJ2-1; D remains unclear. CDR1 SGDLS and CDR2 YYNGEE come from the germline V gene. The CDR3 is made up of 13 amino acids. The germline V and J ends were trimmed by 0 bases and 4 bases, with 5 bases remaining between them. Here the CDR3 reads CASSVVPYNEQFF. The CDR3 DNA reads as TGTGCCAGCAGCGTAGTACCTTACAATGAGCAGTTCTTC.